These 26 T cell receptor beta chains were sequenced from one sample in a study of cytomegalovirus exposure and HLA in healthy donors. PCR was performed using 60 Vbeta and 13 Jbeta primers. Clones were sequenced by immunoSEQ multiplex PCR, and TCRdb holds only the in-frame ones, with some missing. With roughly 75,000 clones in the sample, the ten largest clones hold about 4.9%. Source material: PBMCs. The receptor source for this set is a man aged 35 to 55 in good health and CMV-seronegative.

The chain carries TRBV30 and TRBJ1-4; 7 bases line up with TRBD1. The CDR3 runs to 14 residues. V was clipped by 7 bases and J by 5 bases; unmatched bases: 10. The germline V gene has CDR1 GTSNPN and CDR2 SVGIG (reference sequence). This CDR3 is CAYKQGNLNEKLFF. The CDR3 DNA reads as TGTGCCTACAAACAGGGGAACTTAAATGAAAAACTGTTTTTT.

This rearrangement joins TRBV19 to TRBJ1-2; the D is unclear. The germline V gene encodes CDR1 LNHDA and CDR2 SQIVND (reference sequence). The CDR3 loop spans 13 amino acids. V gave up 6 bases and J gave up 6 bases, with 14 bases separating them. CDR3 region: CASRVSGPDGYTF. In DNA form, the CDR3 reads TGTGCCAGTAGGGTGAGCGGCCCGGATGGCTACACCTTC.

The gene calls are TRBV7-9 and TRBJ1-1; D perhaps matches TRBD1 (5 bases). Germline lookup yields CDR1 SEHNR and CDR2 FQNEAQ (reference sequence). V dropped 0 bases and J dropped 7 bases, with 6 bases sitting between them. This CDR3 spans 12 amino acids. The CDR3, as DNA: TGTGCCAGCAGCTTAGCGACAGATGAAGCTTTCTTT. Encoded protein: CASSLATDEAFF.

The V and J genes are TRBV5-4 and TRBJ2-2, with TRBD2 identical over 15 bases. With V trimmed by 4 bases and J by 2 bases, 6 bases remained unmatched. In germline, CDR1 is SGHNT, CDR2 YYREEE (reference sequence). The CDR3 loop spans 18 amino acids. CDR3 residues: CASSPGTSGGTNTGELFF. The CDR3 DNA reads TGTGCCAGCAGCCCGGGGACTAGCGGGGGGACCAACACCGGGGAGCTGTTTTTT.

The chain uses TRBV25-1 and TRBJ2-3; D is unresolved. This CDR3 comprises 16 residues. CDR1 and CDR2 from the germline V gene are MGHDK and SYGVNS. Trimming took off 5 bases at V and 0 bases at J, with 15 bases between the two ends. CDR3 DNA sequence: TGTGCCAGCAGTTCCCGCGGAGTTGTTAGCACAGATACGCAGTATTTT. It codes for CASSSRGVVSTDTQYF.

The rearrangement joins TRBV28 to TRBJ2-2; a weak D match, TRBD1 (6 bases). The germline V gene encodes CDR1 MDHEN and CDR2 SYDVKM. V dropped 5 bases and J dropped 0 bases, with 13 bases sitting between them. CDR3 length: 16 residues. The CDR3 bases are TGTGCCAGCAGTCCTCCCAGGACAGCGAACACCGGGGAGCTGTTTTTT. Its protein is CASSPPRTANTGELFF. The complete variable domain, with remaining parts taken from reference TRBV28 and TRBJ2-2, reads DVKVTQSSRYLVKRTGEKVFLECVQDMDHENMFWYRQDPGLGLRLIYFSYDVKMKEKGDIPEGYSVSREKKERFSLILESASTNQTSMYLCASSPPRTANTGELFFGEGSRLTVL.

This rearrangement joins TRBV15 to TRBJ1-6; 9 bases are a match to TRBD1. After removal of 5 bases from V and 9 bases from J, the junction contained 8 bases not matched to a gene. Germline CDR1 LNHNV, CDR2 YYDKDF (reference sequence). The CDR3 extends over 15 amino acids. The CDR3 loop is CATSGWGQGGSPLHF. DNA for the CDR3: TGTGCCACCAGCGGGTGGGGACAGGGAGGTTCACCCCTCCACTTT.

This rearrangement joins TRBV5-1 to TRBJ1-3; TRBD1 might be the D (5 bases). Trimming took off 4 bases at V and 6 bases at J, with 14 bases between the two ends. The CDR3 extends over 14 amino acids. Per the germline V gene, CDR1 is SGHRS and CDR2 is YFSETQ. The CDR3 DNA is TGCGCCAGCAGCCCGGGACTACTTGTAAACACCATATATTTT. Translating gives CASSPGLLVNTIYF.

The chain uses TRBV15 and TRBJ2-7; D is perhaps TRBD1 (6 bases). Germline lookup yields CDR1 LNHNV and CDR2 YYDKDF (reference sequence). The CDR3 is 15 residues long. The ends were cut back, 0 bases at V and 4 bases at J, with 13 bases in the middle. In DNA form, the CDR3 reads TGTGCCACCAGCAGAGAGCCTACGACAGGATACGAGCAGTACTTC. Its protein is CATSREPTTGYEQYF.

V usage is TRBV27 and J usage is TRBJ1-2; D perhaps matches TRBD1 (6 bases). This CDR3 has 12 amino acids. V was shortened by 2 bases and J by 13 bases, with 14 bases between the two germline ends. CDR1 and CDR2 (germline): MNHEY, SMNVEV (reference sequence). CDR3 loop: CASSLAGASPTF. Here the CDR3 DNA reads TGTGCCAGCAGTTTAGCAGGGGCTAGTCCCACCTTC.

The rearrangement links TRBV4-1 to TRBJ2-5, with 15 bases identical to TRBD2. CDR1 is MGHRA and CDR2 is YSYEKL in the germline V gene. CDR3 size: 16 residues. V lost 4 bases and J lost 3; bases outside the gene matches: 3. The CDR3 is CASSPGLAGGEETQYF. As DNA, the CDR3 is TGCGCCAGCAGCCCGGGACTAGCGGGGGGAGAAGAGACCCAGTACTTC.

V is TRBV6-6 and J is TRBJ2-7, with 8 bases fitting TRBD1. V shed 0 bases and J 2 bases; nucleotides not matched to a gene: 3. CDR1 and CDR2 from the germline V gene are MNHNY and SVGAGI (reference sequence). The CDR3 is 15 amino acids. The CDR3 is CASSYSGTGPYEQYF. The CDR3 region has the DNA TGTGCCAGCAGTTACTCGGGGACAGGCCCCTACGAGCAGTACTTC.

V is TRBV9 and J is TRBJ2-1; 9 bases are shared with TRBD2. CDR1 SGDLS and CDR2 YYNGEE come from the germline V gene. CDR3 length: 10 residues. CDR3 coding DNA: TGTGCTAGCGGGAGCGGTGAGCAGTTCTTC. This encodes CASGSGEQFF.

The CDR3 DNA follows: TGCGCCAGCAGGGGCCTCACCTCTGGCACAGATACGCAGTATTTT. Residues: CASRGLTSGTDTQYF. The chain uses TRBV10-2 and TRBJ2-3; D call uncertain. V lost 6 bases and J lost 1, with 14 bases in between. Germline CDR1 reads WSHSY; CDR2 reads SAAADI. This CDR3 spans 15 amino acids.

DNA of the CDR3: TGCGCCAGCAGCTTGGTAGCCAGGGAAAACGAGCAGTACTTC. It codes for CASSLVARENEQYF. The J gene is TRBJ2-7, the V gene TRBV5-1, with a possible D match to TRBD1 (5 bases). Germline V gene sequence: CDR1 SGHRS, CDR2 YFSETQ. V was clipped by 0 bases and J by 5 bases, with 12 bases between them. The CDR3 extends over 14 amino acids.

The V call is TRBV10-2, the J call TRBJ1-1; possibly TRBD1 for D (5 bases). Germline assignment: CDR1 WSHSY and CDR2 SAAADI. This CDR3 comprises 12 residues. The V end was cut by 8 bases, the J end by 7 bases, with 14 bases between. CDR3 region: CASRGGGSEAFF. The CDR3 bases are TGCGCCAGCCGGGGTGGGGGGAGTGAAGCTTTCTTT.

The CDR3 spells CASSLSIPGQGGEQYF. CDR3 nucleotides: TGTGCCAGCAGTTTATCGATTCCGGGACAGGGAGGTGAGCAGTACTTC. The V gene is TRBV28, the J gene TRBJ2-7; 9 bases are a match to TRBD1. The germline gives CDR1 MDHEN, CDR2 SYDVKM. The J segment lost 7 bases and the V segment lost 1 base, leaving 11 bases of the junction unmatched. CDR3 length: 16 amino acids.

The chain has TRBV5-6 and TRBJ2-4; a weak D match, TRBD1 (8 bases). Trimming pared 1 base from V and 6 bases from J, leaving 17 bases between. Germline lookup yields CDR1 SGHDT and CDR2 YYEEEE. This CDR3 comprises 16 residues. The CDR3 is CASSLSLNRGGNIQYF. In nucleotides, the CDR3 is TGTGCCAGCAGCTTGTCTCTGAACAGGGGGGGAAACATTCAGTACTTC.

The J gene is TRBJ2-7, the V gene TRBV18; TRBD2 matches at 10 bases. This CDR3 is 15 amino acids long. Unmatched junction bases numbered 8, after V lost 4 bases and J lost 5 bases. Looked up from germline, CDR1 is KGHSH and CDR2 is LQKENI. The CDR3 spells CASSRVLAGENEQYF. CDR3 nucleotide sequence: TGTGCCAGCTCACGGGTCCTAGCGGGAGAGAACGAGCAGTACTTC.

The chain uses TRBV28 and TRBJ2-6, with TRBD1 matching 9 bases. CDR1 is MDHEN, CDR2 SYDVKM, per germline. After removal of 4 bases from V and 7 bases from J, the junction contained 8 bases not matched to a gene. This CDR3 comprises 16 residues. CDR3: CASSSLGTGFANVLTF. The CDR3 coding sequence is TGTGCCAGCAGTTCACTTGGGACAGGGTTTGCCAACGTCCTGACTTTC. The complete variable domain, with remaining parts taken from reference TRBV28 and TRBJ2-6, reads DVKVTQSSRYLVKRTGEKVFLECVQDMDHENMFWYRQDPGLGLRLIYFSYDVKMKEKGDIPEGYSVSREKKERFSLILESASTNQTSMYLCASSSLGTGFANVLTFGAGSRLTVL.

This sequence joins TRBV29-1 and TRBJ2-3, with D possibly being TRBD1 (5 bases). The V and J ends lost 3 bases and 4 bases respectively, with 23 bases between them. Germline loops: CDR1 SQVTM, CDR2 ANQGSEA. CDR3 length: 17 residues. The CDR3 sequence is CSVDKVGSWGSADTQYF. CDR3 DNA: TGCAGCGTTGATAAAGTAGGGTCCTGGGGCTCTGCAGATACGCAGTATTTT.

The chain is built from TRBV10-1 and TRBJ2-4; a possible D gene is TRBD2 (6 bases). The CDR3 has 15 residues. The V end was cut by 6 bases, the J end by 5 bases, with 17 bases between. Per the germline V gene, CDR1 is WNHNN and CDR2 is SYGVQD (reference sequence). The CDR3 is CASSPGTREENIQYF. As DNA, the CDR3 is TGCGCCAGCAGCCCCGGGACCAGGGAGGAAAACATTCAGTACTTC.

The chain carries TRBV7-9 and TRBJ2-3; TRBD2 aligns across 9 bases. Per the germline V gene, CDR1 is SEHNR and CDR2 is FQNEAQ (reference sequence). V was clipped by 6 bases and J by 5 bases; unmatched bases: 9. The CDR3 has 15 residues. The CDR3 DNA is TGTGCCAGCAGTCTACGGCGGGGGGGGAAAGATACGCAGTATTTT. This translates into CASSLRRGGKDTQYF.

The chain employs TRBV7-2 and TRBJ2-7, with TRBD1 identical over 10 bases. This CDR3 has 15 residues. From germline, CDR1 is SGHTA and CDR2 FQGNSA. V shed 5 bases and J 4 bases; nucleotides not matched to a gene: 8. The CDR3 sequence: CASSASPGQGYEQYF. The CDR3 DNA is TGTGCCAGCAGCGCGTCTCCGGGACAGGGGTACGAGCAGTACTTC.

The DNA for the CDR3 is TGTGCCACCTGGACAGGTTTGACTGAAGCTTTCTTT. Encoded protein: CATWTGLTEAFF. The chain links TRBV28 to TRBJ1-1; 7 bases line up with TRBD1. CDR1 is MDHEN, CDR2 SYDVKM, per germline. Trimming cost V 10 bases and J 5 bases; bases outside gene matches: 7. The length of the CDR3 is 12 residues.

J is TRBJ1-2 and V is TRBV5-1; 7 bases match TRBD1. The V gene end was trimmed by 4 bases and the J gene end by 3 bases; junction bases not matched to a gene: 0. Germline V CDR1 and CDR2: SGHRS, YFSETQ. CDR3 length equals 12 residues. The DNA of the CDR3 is TGCGCCAGCAGCGACAGGGACTATGGCTACACCTTC. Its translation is CASSDRDYGYTF.